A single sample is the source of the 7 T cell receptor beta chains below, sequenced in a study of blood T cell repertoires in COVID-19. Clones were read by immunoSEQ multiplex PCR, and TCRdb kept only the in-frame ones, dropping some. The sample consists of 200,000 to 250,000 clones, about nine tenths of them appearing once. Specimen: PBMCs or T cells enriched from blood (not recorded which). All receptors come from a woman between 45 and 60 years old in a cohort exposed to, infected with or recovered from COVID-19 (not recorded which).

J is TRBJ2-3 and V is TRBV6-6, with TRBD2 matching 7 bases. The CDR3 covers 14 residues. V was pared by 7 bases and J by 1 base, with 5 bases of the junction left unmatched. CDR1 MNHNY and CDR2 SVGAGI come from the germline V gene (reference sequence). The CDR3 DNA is TGTGCCAGCATGCGGGGGTATGGCACAGATACGCAGTATTTT. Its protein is CASMRGYGTDTQYF.

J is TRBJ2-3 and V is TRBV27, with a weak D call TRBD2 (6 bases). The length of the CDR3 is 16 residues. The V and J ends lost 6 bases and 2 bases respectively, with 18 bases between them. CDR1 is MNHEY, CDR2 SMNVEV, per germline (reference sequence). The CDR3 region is CASSGPTSLTTDTQYF. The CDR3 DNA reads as TGTGCCAGCAGCGGCCCAACTAGCTTGACCACAGATACGCAGTATTTT.

CDR3 sequence (DNA): TGTGCCAGCAGTTCTCGGGACAGGACCTTGAACACTGAAGCTTTCTTT. It specifies CASSSRDRTLNTEAFF. The chain carries TRBV6-6 and TRBJ1-1; 8 bases align to TRBD1. V gave up 4 bases and J gave up 0 bases; unmatched junction bases: 7. Looked up from germline, CDR1 is MNHNY and CDR2 is SVGAGI (reference sequence). This CDR3 spans 16 amino acids.

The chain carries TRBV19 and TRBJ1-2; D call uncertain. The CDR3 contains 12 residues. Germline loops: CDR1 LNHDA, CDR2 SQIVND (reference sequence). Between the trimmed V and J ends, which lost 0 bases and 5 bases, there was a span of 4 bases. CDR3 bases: TGTGCCAGTAGTATAGATTATTATGGCTACACCTTC. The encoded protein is CASSIDYYGYTF.

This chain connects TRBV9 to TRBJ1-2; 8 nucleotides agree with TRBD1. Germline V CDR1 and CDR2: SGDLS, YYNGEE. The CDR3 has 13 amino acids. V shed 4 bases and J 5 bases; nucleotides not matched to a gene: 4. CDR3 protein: CASSPQGGYGYTF. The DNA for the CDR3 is TGTGCCAGCAGCCCACAGGGGGGATATGGCTACACCTTC.

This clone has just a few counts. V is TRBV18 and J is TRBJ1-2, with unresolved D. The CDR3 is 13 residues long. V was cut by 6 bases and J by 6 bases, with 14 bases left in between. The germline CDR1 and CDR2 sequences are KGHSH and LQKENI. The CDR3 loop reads CASSPFGLDGYTF. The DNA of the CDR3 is TGTGCCAGCTCCCCATTCGGGTTGGATGGCTACACCTTC.

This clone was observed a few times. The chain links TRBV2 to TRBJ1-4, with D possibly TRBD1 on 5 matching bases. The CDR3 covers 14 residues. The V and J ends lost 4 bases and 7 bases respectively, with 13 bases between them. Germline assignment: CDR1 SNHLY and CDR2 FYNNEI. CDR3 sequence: CASSALDGAEKLFF. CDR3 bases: TGTGCCAGCAGTGCATTGGATGGGGCTGAAAAACTGTTTTTT.